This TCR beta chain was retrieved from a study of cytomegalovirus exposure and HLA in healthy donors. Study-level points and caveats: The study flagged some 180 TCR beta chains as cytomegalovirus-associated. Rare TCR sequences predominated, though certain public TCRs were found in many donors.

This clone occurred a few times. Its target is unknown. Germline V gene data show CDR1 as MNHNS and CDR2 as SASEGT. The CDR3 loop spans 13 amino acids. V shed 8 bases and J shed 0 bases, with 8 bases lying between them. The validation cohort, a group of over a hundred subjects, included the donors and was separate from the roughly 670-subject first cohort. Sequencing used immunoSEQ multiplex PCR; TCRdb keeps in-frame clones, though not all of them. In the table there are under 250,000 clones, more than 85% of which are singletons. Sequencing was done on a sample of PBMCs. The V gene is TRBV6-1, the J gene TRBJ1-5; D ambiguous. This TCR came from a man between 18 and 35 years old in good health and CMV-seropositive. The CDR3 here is CASAPYSNQPQHF. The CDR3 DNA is TGTGCCAGCGCACCTTATAGCAATCAGCCCCAGCATTTT.